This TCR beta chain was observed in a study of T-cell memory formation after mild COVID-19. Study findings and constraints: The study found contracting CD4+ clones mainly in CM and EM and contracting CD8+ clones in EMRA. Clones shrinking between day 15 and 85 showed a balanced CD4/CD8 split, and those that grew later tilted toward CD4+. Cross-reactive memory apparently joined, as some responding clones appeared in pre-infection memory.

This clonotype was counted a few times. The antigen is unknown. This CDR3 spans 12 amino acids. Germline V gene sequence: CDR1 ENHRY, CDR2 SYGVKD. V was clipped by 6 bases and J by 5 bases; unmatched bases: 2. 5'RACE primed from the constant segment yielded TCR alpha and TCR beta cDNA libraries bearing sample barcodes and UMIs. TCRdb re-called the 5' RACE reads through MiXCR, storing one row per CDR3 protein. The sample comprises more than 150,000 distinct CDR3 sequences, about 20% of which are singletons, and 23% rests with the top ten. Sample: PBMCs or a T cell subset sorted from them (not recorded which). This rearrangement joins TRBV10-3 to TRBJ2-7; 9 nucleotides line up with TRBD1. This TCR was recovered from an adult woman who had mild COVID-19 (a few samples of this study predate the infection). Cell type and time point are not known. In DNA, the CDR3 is TGTGCCATCAGGGGGGACAGGGACGAGCAGTACTTC. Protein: CAIRGDRDEQYF.